The sample holds many counts of the clone carrying this TCR beta chain. The antigen remains undetermined. The germline gives CDR1 DFQATT, CDR2 SNEGSKA (reference sequence). The junction had 7 bases not matched to a gene; V was cut back by 6 bases and J by 5 bases. The CDR3 sequence is 14 residues long. The time point: longitudinal time-point 1 (baseline). The data originate from a study of neurological immune-mediated disorders. Regarding the study as a whole: Falling below healthy controls, multiple sclerosis showed the least TCR clonal expansion, while HTLV-1-associated myelopathy showed the most.

From the 5' RACE reads, TCRdb called clonotypes with MiXCR, one entry per CDR3 protein. Of tens of thousands of distinct CDR3 sequences listed, approximately 11% were seen once; the top ten hold 6.6%. The specimen sequenced was PBMCs. V usage is TRBV20-1 and J usage is TRBJ2-1; 10 nucleotides match TRBD2. This clonotype was obtained from a male donor with HTLV-1-associated myelopathy (HAM/TSP). In DNA form, the CDR3 reads TGCAGTGCCCAAGCGGGGGGGCCGCACAATGAGCAGTTCTTC. This codes for CSAQAGGPHNEQFF.